These T cell receptor beta chains were read from a single sample in a study of response to subunit inactivated influenza vaccine. Each CDR3 protein is one row after TCRdb ran MiXCR on the RT-PCR reads. Of about 700,000 distinct CDR3 sequences listed, around 13% are singletons. This specimen consisted of PBMCs from blood, obtained approximately 15 days before vaccination. The receptors stem from a man between 45 and 60 years old who received an inactivated influenza vaccine. Each CDR3 is given with its conserved first and last residue. D genes are given only for firm matches. Clone size appears in some rows only: once, few, many, or a class for an expanded clone.

CDR3aa: CATSDGLLAAAQDTQYF; CDR3nt: TGTGCCACCAGTGACGGGCTACTAGCGGCCGCTCAAGACACCCAGTACTTC; j_gene: TRBJ2-5; abundance: -; v_gene: TRBV24-1; len: 17; d_gene: TRBD2
CDR3aa: CASSLVRGAKPQHF; CDR3nt: TGTGCCAGCAGCTTAGTTCGGGGCGCGAAGCCCCAGCATTTT; j_gene: TRBJ1-5; abundance: few; v_gene: TRBV7-2; len: 14; d_gene: -
CDR3aa: CASSLGGTTDYEQYF; CDR3nt: TGTGCCAGCAGCTTAGGGGGGACAACCGACTACGAGCAGTACTTC; j_gene: TRBJ2-7; abundance: few; v_gene: TRBV7-9; len: 15; d_gene: -
CDR3aa: CASSPPNRRPKSPRGYEQYF; CDR3nt: TGTGCCAGCAGCCCTCCCAATCGGCGACCCAAATCGCCCCGTGGGTACGAGCAGTACTTC; j_gene: TRBJ2-7; abundance: -; v_gene: TRBV11-1; len: 20; d_gene: -
CDR3aa: CASSPAGGTQYF; CDR3nt: TGTGCCAGCAGCCCGGCTGGGGGGACCCAGTACTTC; j_gene: TRBJ2-5; abundance: few; v_gene: TRBV28; len: 12; d_gene: -
CDR3aa: CASERGDNSYNEQFF; CDR3nt: TGTGCCAGCGAGAGGGGGGACAACTCCTACAATGAGCAGTTCTTC; j_gene: TRBJ2-1; abundance: -; v_gene: TRBV6-1; len: 15; d_gene: -
CDR3aa: CATSRVGWKNIQYF; CDR3nt: TGTGCCACCAGCAGAGTTGGATGGAAAAACATTCAGTACTTC; j_gene: TRBJ2-4; abundance: -; v_gene: TRBV15; len: 14; d_gene: -
CDR3aa: CSAISSNYGYTF; CDR3nt: TGCAGTGCTATTTCCAGCAACTATGGCTACACCTTC; j_gene: TRBJ1-2; abundance: -; v_gene: TRBV20-1; len: 12; d_gene: -
CDR3aa: CASSPGTLNGELFF; CDR3nt: TGTGCCAGCAGTCCCGGGACACTTAACGGGGAGCTGTTTTTT; j_gene: TRBJ2-2; abundance: few; v_gene: TRBV28; len: 14; d_gene: -
CDR3aa: CSAMTGTAYEQYF; CDR3nt: TGCAGTGCTATGACAGGGACGGCATACGAGCAGTACTTC; j_gene: TRBJ2-7; abundance: -; v_gene: TRBV20-1; len: 13; d_gene: TRBD1
CDR3aa: CAISEREADTQYF; CDR3nt: TGTGCCATCAGTGAGAGGGAGGCAGATACGCAGTATTTT; j_gene: TRBJ2-3; abundance: many; v_gene: TRBV10-3; len: 13; d_gene: -
CDR3aa: CSALGYTYNEQFF; CDR3nt: TGCAGCGCCCTTGGATATACCTACAATGAGCAGTTCTTC; j_gene: TRBJ2-1; abundance: -; v_gene: TRBV29-1; len: 13; d_gene: -
CDR3aa: CACYGGSQETQYF; CDR3nt: TGCGCCTGCTACGGGGGAAGCCAAGAGACCCAGTACTTC; j_gene: TRBJ2-5; abundance: -; v_gene: TRBV5-1; len: 13; d_gene: -
CDR3aa: CAINTQLRSETQYF; CDR3nt: TGTGCCATCAATACGCAGCTGCGGTCGGAGACCCAGTACTTC; j_gene: TRBJ2-5; abundance: few; v_gene: TRBV10-3; len: 14; d_gene: -
CDR3aa: CASGQGEQFF; CDR3nt: TGTGCCAGCGGACAGGGGGAGCAGTTCTTC; j_gene: TRBJ2-1; abundance: few; v_gene: TRBV12-3/TRBV12-4; len: 10; d_gene: TRBD1
CDR3aa: CASSPRWGRSYNEQFF; CDR3nt: TGTGCCAGCAGCCCCAGATGGGGGAGATCCTACAATGAGCAGTTCTTC; j_gene: TRBJ2-1; abundance: -; v_gene: TRBV9; len: 16; d_gene: -
CDR3aa: CASSLAQGYTGELFF; CDR3nt: TGTGCCAGCAGCTTAGCACAGGGTTACACCGGGGAGCTGTTTTTT; j_gene: TRBJ2-2; abundance: few; v_gene: TRBV7-9; len: 15; d_gene: -
CDR3aa: CSAITGTGANVLTF; CDR3nt: TGCAGTGCTATTACAGGGACTGGGGCCAACGTCCTGACTTTC; j_gene: TRBJ2-6; abundance: -; v_gene: TRBV20-1; len: 14; d_gene: -
CDR3aa: CASSLGPNSPLHF; CDR3nt: TGTGCCAGCAGCTTGGGACCGAATTCACCCCTCCACTTT; j_gene: TRBJ1-6; abundance: few; v_gene: TRBV5-5; len: 13; d_gene: -
CDR3aa: CASSTQLTRKGTDTQYF; CDR3nt: TGTGCCAGCAGCACGCAATTGACCCGTAAAGGCACAGATACGCAGTATTTT; j_gene: TRBJ2-3; abundance: -; v_gene: TRBV7-6; len: 17; d_gene: -
CDR3aa: CAISESARGETQYF; CDR3nt: TGTGCCATCAGTGAGAGTGCTCGGGGGGAGACCCAGTACTTC; j_gene: TRBJ2-5; abundance: many; v_gene: TRBV10-3; len: 14; d_gene: -
CDR3aa: CASSLDGDVGYGYTF; CDR3nt: TGCGCCAGCAGCTTGGACGGGGATGTGGGCTATGGCTACACCTTC; j_gene: TRBJ1-2; abundance: few; v_gene: TRBV5-1; len: 15; d_gene: -
CDR3aa: CSVGGDRTLAPYNEQFF; CDR3nt: TGCAGTGTTGGGGGGGACAGGACACTAGCGCCTTACAATGAGCAGTTCTTC; j_gene: TRBJ2-1; abundance: few; v_gene: TRBV20-1; len: 17; d_gene: -
CDR3aa: CASSQERTSGSTDTQYF; CDR3nt: TGTGCCAGCAGCCAAGAACGGACTAGCGGAAGCACAGATACGCAGTATTTT; j_gene: TRBJ2-3; abundance: -; v_gene: TRBV3-1; len: 17; d_gene: TRBD2
CDR3aa: CSVSRNTEAFF; CDR3nt: TGCAGTGTATCTAGGAACACTGAAGCTTTCTTT; j_gene: TRBJ1-1; abundance: few; v_gene: TRBV20-1; len: 11; d_gene: -
CDR3aa: CSARGTLGTDTQYF; CDR3nt: TGCAGTGCTAGAGGGACACTAGGCACAGATACGCAGTATTTT; j_gene: TRBJ2-3; abundance: few; v_gene: TRBV20-1; len: 14; d_gene: -
CDR3aa: CSASRLAGGWDTQYF; CDR3nt: TGCAGTGCTAGTCGACTAGCGGGAGGCTGGGATACGCAGTATTTT; j_gene: TRBJ2-3; abundance: few; v_gene: TRBV20-1; len: 15; d_gene: TRBD2
CDR3aa: CSARDGREGREQFF; CDR3nt: TGCAGTGCTAGAGATGGGCGGGAGGGCCGCGAGCAGTTCTTC; j_gene: TRBJ2-1; abundance: -; v_gene: TRBV20-1; len: 14; d_gene: TRBD2
CDR3aa: CASSQEYRGIHSYEQYF; CDR3nt: TGCGCCAGCAGCCAAGAGTACAGGGGGATACACTCCTACGAGCAGTACTTC; j_gene: TRBJ2-7; abundance: -; v_gene: TRBV4-3; len: 17; d_gene: TRBD1
CDR3aa: CASKGPLGDRLLTGELFF; CDR3nt: TGTGCCAGCAAAGGCCCCCTTGGGGACAGGCTTTTGACCGGGGAGCTGTTTTTT; j_gene: TRBJ2-2; abundance: few; v_gene: TRBV6-1; len: 18; d_gene: TRBD1
CDR3aa: CASSSHRGPGNSPLHF; CDR3nt: TGTGCCAGCAGTTCCCACAGGGGGCCGGGGAATTCACCCCTCCACTTT; j_gene: TRBJ1-6; abundance: few; v_gene: TRBV12-3/TRBV12-4; len: 16; d_gene: TRBD1
CDR3aa: CASSLALAWSSYNEQFF; CDR3nt: TGTGCCAGCAGCTTAGCGCTAGCGTGGAGCTCCTACAATGAGCAGTTCTTC; j_gene: TRBJ2-1; abundance: -; v_gene: TRBV7-9; len: 17; d_gene: -
CDR3aa: CASKPGQAYNEQFF; CDR3nt: TGTGCCAGCAAACCGGGACAGGCCTACAATGAGCAGTTCTTC; j_gene: TRBJ2-1; abundance: few; v_gene: TRBV6-1; len: 14; d_gene: TRBD1
CDR3aa: CASSPWTATNTGELFF; CDR3nt: TGCGCCAGCAGCCCATGGACAGCTACGAACACCGGGGAGCTGTTTTTT; j_gene: TRBJ2-2; abundance: many; v_gene: TRBV5-1; len: 16; d_gene: -
CDR3aa: CASSSSTPEVEQFF; CDR3nt: -; j_gene: TRBJ2-1; abundance: few; v_gene: TRBV6-5; len: 14; d_gene: -
CDR3aa: CSAPIGGSGNNEQFF; CDR3nt: TGCAGTGCCCCGATAGGGGGGAGTGGCAACAATGAGCAGTTCTTC; j_gene: TRBJ2-1; abundance: -; v_gene: TRBV20-1; len: 15; d_gene: -
CDR3aa: CASSWETSGSYNEQFF; CDR3nt: TGCGCCAGCAGCTGGGAGACTAGCGGGAGTTACAATGAGCAGTTCTTC; j_gene: TRBJ2-1; abundance: -; v_gene: TRBV5-1; len: 16; d_gene: TRBD2
CDR3aa: CASGWGVGAYEQYF; CDR3nt: TGTGCCAGCGGATGGGGAGTCGGCGCCTACGAGCAGTACTTC; j_gene: TRBJ2-7; abundance: few; v_gene: TRBV2; len: 14; d_gene: -
CDR3aa: CASSSRQDGDEKLFF; CDR3nt: TGTGCCAGCAGCTCCCGACAGGACGGAGATGAAAAACTGTTTTTT; j_gene: TRBJ1-4; abundance: few; v_gene: TRBV5-4; len: 15; d_gene: -
CDR3aa: CSVEFSARAFF; CDR3nt: TGCAGCGTTGAATTTTCGGCCCGAGCTTTCTTT; j_gene: TRBJ1-1; abundance: few; v_gene: TRBV29-1; len: 11; d_gene: -
CDR3aa: CASSLVLAGGDEQYF; CDR3nt: TGTGCCAGCAGCTTAGTGTTGGCAGGGGGCGACGAGCAGTACTTC; j_gene: TRBJ2-7; abundance: -; v_gene: TRBV7-8; len: 15; d_gene: TRBD1
CDR3aa: CASRVRQEMGSPLHF; CDR3nt: TGTGCCAGCAGAGTCCGACAGGAAATGGGTTCACCCCTCCACTTT; j_gene: TRBJ1-6; abundance: -; v_gene: TRBV6-1; len: 15; d_gene: -
CDR3aa: CSVEAGNGYTF; CDR3nt: TGCAGCGTTGAGGCGGGGAATGGCTACACCTTC; j_gene: TRBJ1-2; abundance: -; v_gene: TRBV29-1; len: 11; d_gene: -
CDR3aa: CASSLGPASADTQYF; CDR3nt: TGCGCCAGCAGCCTCGGACCGGCCAGCGCAGATACGCAGTATTTT; j_gene: TRBJ2-3; abundance: few; v_gene: TRBV5-1; len: 15; d_gene: -
CDR3aa: CASRERTGELFF; CDR3nt: TGTGCCAGTAGGGAAAGGACCGGGGAGCTGTTTTTT; j_gene: TRBJ2-2; abundance: -; v_gene: TRBV19; len: 12; d_gene: -
CDR3aa: CASSQVMGQSSYEQYF; CDR3nt: TGTGCCAGCAGCCAAGTTATGGGACAGAGCTCCTACGAGCAGTACTTC; j_gene: TRBJ2-7; abundance: few; v_gene: TRBV4-2; len: 16; d_gene: TRBD1
CDR3aa: CSGRVDTEAFF; CDR3nt: TGCAGCGGACGGGTGGACACTGAAGCTTTCTTT; j_gene: TRBJ1-1; abundance: -; v_gene: TRBV29-1; len: 11; d_gene: -
CDR3aa: CASSFDIPFSGNTIYF; CDR3nt: TGTGCCAGCAGTTTTGACATCCCGTTCTCTGGAAACACCATATATTTT; j_gene: TRBJ1-3; abundance: -; v_gene: TRBV28; len: 16; d_gene: -
CDR3aa: CASSFGSGVYSTDTQYF; CDR3nt: TGTGCCAGCAGCTTCGGGAGCGGGGTATATAGCACAGATACGCAGTATTTT; j_gene: TRBJ2-3; abundance: few; v_gene: TRBV5-6; len: 17; d_gene: TRBD2